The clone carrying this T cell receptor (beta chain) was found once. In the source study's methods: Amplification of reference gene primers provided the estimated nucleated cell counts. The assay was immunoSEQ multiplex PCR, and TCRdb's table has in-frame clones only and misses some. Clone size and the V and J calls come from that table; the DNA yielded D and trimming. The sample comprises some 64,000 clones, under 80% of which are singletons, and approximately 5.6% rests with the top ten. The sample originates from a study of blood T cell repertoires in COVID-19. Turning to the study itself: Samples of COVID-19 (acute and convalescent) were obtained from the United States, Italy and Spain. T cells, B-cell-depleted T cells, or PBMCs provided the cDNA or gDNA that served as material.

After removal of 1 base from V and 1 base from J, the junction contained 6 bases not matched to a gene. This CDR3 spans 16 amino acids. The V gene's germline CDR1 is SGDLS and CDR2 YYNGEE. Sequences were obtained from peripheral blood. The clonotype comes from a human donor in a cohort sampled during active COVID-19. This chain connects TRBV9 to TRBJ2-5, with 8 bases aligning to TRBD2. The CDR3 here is CASSVRTSGTQETQYF. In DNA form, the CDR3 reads TGTGCCAGCAGCGTAAGAACTAGCGGAACCCAAGAGACCCAGTACTTC.